This entry features one TCR beta chain sequence. Its antigen is as yet unknown. Vbeta (60) and Jbeta (13) primers were used in the PCR. Here immunoSEQ multiplex PCR was the method, and the copy in TCRdb shows in-frame clones only, minus some. This sample carries some 180,000 clones, 65% to 85% of them seen once, and the ten largest clones take less than 3.5%. There are 13 residues in the CDR3. Germline CDR1 and CDR2: MRHNA and SNTAGT. Trimming pared 6 bases from V and 8 bases from J, leaving 16 bases between. These data are taken from a study of cytomegalovirus exposure and HLA in healthy donors. Study background: When 350 to 500 donors were genotyped, approximately 80% of them were found to fall in the Caucasian-associated ancestry cluster. Notes on the study in general: Apart from CMV serostatus, no immune exposure information was available. Donors belonging to an Asian-associated ancestry cluster reportedly showed fewer N-insertions in productive TCRs than the approximately 670-donor mean, according to what a later analysis found. Listed as cytomegalovirus-associated were 150 to 200 TCR beta chains.

The sequence was obtained from a female donor in good health and CMV-seronegative. Source material: PBMCs. The chain joins TRBV6-4 to TRBJ1-2; D ambiguous. CDR3: CASSLEAWSGYTF. In DNA, the CDR3 is TGTGCCAGCAGCCTCGAGGCCTGGTCGGGCTACACCTTC.